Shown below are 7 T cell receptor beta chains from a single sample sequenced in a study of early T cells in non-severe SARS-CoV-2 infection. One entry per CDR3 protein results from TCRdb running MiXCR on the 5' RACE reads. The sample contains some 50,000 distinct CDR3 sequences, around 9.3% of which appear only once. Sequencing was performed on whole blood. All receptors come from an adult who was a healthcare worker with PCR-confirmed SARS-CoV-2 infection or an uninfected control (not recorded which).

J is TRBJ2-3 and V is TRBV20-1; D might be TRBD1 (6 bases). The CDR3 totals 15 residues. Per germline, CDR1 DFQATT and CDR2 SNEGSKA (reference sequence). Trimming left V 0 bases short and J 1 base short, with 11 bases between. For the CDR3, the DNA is TGCAGTGCTAGAGATAAGAGACAGGGCACAGATACGCAGTATTTT. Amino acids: CSARDKRQGTDTQYF.

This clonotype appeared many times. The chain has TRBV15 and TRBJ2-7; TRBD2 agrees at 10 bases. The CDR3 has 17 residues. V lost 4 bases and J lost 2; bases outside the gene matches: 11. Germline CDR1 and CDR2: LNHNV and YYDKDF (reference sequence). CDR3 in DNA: TGTGCCACCAGCAACCCCACCACCGGGACTAGCGCCTACGAGCAGTACTTC. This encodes CATSNPTTGTSAYEQYF.

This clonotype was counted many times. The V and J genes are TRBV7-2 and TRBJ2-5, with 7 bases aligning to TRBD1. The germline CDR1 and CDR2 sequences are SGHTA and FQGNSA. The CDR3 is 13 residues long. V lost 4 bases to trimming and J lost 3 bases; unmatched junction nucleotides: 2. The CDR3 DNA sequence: TGTGCCAGCAGCTCGGACAGGAAAGAGACCCAGTACTTC. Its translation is CASSSDRKETQYF.

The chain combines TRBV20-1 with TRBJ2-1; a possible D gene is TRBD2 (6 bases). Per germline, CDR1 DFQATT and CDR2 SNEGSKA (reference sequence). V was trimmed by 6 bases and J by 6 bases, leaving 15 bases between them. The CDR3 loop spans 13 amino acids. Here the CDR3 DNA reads TGCAGTGCCCCAGAGACTAGTAGCAATGAGCAGTTCTTC. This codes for CSAPETSSNEQFF.

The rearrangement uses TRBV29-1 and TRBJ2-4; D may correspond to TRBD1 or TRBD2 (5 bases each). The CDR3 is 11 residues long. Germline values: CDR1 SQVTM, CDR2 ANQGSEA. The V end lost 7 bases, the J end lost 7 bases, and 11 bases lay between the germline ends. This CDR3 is CSATGTNIQYF. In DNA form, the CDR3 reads TGCAGCGCAACCGGGACGAACATTCAGTACTTC.

The CDR3 loop is CSAREGGGETQYF. CDR3 nucleotide sequence: TGCAGTGCTAGAGAGGGGGGCGGAGAGACCCAGTACTTC. This chain links TRBV20-1 with TRBJ2-5, with D perhaps matching TRBD1 or TRBD2 (6 bases each). Trimming removed 0 bases at V and 4 bases at J, with 9 bases between. In germline, CDR1 is DFQATT, CDR2 SNEGSKA (reference sequence). The CDR3 is 13 residues long.

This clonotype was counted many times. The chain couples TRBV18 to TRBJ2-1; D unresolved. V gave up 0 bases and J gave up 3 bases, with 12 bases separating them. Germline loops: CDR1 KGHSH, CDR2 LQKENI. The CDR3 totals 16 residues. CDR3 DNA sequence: TGTGCCAGCTCACCACCGCTTAGTTTAGTCTACAATGAGCAGTTCTTC. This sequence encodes CASSPPLSLVYNEQFF. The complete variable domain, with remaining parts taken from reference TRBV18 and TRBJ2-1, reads NAGVMQNPRHLVRRRGQEARLRCSPMKGHSHVYWYRQLPEEGLKFMVYLQKENIIDESGMPKERFSAEFPKEGPSILRIQQVVRGDSAAYFCASSPPLSLVYNEQFFGPGTRLTVL.